These 5 T cell receptor beta chains were sequenced from one sample in a study of blood T cells in healthy people across ages. It was with a sample-barcoded 5' primer and a J-beta primer mix that a second PCR of roughly 7 to 12 cycles was run. TCRdb recomputed calls from the 5' RACE reads with MiXCR, one row per CDR3 protein. Of some 800,000 distinct CDR3 sequences detected, around a quarter appear once; the ten largest clones hold approximately 4%. These records were also assigned to another study, of T cells of mothers and their children.

Sequenced: blood. The receptors come from a boy aged 10-17 years in good health.

This rearrangement joins TRBV27 to TRBJ2-3; D is perhaps TRBD2 (5 bases). The CDR3 has 14 residues. Trimming took off 6 bases at V and 2 bases at J, with 12 bases between the two ends. Germline CDR1 reads MNHEY; CDR2 reads SMNVEV (reference sequence). The CDR3 here is CASSPPDYTDTQYF. The CDR3 coding sequence is TGTGCCAGCAGCCCTCCCGACTACACAGATACGCAGTATTTT.

The genes are TRBV14 and TRBJ2-5; D not resolved. This CDR3 has 14 residues. The germline gives CDR1 SGHDN, CDR2 FVKESK. V lost 4 bases and J lost 0, with 9 bases in between. CDR3 bases: TGTGCCAGCAGCCTTTACAGATACCAAGAGACCCAGTACTTC. Translated, it gives CASSLYRYQETQYF.

In its sample, this clonotype was seen a few times. CDR3 sequence reads: CASGRATNIQYF. The CDR3 nucleotides are TGTGCCAGCGGCAGGGCAACAAACATTCAGTACTTC. V gene TRBV28 combines with J gene TRBJ2-4; D possibly corresponds to TRBD1 (5 bases). The length of the CDR3 is 12 residues. V lost 8 bases and J lost 6, with 11 bases in between. Germline V lookup: CDR1 MDHEN, CDR2 SYDVKM.

The sample holds a few counts of this clonotype. The rearrangement uses TRBV6-4 and TRBJ1-2; possibly TRBD1 for D (6 bases). Trimming stripped 6 bases from V and 7 bases from J, with 18 bases between. Per the germline V gene, CDR1 is MRHNA and CDR2 is SNTAGT. CDR3 length equals 14 residues. DNA of the CDR3: TGTGCCAGCAGACAGGGCGAAGACTGGGGTGGCTACACCTTC. Translation: CASRQGEDWGGYTF.

The chain links TRBV29-1 to TRBJ1-2; no firm D call. CDR3 length: 14 amino acids. The germline V gene has CDR1 SQVTM and CDR2 ANQGSEA. V shed 6 bases and J shed 3 bases, with 17 bases lying between them. The CDR3 protein is CSVGDWTRHYGYTF. CDR3 bases: TGCAGCGTCGGTGACTGGACCCGACACTATGGCTACACCTTC.